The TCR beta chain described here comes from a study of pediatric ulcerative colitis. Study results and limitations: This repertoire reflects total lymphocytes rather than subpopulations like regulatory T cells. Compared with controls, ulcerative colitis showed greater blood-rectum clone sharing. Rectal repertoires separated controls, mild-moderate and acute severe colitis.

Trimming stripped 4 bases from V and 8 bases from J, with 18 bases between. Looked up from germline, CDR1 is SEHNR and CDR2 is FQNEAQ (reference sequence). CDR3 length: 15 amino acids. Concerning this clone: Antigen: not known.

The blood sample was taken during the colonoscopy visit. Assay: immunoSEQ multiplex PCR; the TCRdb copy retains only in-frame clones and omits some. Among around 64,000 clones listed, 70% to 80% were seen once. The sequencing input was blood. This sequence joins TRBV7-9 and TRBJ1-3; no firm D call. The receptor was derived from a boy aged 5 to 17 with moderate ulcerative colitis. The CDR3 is CASSSLDVIGYTIYF. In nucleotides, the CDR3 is TGTGCCAGCAGCTCCCTAGACGTAATAGGATACACCATATATTTT.